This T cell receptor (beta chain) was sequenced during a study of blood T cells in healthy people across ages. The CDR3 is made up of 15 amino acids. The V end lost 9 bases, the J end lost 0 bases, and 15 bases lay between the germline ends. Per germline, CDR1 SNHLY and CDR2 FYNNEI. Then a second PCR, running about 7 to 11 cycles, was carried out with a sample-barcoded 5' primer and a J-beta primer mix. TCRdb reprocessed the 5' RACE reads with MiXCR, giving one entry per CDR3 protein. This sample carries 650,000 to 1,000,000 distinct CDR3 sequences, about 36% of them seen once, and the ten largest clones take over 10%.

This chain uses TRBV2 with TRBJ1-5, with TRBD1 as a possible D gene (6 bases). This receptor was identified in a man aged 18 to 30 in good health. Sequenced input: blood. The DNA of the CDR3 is TGTGCCAGTCTGTTGGACAGATATAGCAATCAGCCCCAGCATTTT. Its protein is CASLLDRYSNQPQHF.